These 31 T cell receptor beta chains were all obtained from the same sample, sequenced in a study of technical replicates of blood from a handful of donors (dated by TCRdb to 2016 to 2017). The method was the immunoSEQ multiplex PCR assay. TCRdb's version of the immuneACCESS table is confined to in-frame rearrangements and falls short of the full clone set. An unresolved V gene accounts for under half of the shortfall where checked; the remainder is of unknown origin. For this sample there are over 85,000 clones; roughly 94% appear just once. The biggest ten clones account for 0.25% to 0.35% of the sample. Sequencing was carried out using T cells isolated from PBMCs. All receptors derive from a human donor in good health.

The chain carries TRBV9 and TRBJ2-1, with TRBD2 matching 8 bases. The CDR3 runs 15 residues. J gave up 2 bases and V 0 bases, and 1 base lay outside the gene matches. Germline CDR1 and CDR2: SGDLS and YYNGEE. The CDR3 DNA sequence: TGTGCCAGCAGCGTAGCACTAGCGGCCTACAATGAGCAGTTCTTC. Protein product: CASSVALAAYNEQFF.

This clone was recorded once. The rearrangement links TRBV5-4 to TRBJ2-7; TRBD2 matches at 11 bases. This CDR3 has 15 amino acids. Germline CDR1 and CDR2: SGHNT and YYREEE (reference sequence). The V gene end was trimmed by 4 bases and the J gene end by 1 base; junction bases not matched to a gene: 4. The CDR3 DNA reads TGTGCCAGCAGCCACTTAGCGGGGGGGTCCTACGAGCAGTACTTC. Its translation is CASSHLAGGSYEQYF.

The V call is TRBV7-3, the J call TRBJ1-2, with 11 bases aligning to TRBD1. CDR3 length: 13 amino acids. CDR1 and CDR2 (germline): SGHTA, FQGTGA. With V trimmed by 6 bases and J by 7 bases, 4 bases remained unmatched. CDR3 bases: TGTGCCAGCAGTACCGGGACAGGGGGTGGCTACACCTTC. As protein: CASSTGTGGGYTF.

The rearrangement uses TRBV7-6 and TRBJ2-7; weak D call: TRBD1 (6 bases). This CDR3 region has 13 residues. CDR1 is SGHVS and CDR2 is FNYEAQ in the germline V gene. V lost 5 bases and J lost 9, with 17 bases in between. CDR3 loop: CASSNRDTWGQYF. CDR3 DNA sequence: TGTGCCAGCAGCAATCGGGACACTTGGGGGCAGTACTTC.

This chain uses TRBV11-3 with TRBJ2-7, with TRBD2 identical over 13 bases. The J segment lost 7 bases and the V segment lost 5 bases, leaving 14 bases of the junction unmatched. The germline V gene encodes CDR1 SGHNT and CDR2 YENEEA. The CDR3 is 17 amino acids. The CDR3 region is CASSKGKTSGRPLEQYF. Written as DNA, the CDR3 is TGTGCCAGCAGCAAGGGTAAGACTAGCGGGAGGCCGCTGGAGCAGTACTTC.

CDR3 in DNA: TGCAGCGGCGCCCGGGGCAATGAGCAGTTCTTC. It translates to CSGARGNEQFF. This rearrangement joins TRBV29-1 to TRBJ2-1, with D possibly TRBD2 on 5 matching bases. The CDR3 totals 11 residues. The V end was cut by 7 bases, the J end by 6 bases, with 10 bases between. Per the germline V gene, CDR1 is SQVTM and CDR2 is ANQGSEA.

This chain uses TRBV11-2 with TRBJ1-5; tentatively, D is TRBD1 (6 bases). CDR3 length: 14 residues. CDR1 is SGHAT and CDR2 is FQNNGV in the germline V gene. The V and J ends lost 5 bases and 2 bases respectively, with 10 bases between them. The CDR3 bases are TGTGCCAGCAGCCTCGCAGGGGGCAATCAGCCCCAGCATTTT. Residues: CASSLAGGNQPQHF. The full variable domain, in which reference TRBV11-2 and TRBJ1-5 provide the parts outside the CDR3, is EAGVAQSPRYKIIEKRQSVAFWCNPISGHATLYWYQQILGQGPKLLIQFQNNGVVDDSQLPKDRFSAERLKGVDSTLKIQPAKLEDSAVYLCASSLAGGNQPQHFGDGTRLSIL.

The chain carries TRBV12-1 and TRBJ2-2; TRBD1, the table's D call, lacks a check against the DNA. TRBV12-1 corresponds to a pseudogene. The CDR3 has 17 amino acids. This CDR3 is CASSGGTGRLNTGELFF. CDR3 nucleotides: TGTGCCAGCAGCGGAGGGACAGGACGACTGAACACCGGGGAGCTGTTTTTT.

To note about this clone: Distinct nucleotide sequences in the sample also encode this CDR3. The CDR3 protein is CASSWAGGHEQYF. CDR3 sequence (DNA): TGTGCCAGCAGTTGGGCAGGGGGCCACGAGCAGTACTTC. The chain joins TRBV27 to TRBJ2-7; 8 bases fit TRBD1. The junction had 4 bases not matched to a gene; V was cut back by 4 bases and J by 5 bases. Germline CDR1 reads MNHEY; CDR2 reads SMNVEV (reference sequence). The CDR3 contains 13 residues.

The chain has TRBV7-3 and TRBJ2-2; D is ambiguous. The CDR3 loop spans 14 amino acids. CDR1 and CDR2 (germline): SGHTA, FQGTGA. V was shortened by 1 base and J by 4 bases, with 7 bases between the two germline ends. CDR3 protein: CASSLMQATGELFF. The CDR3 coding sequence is TGTGCCAGCAGCTTAATGCAAGCCACCGGGGAGCTGTTTTTT.

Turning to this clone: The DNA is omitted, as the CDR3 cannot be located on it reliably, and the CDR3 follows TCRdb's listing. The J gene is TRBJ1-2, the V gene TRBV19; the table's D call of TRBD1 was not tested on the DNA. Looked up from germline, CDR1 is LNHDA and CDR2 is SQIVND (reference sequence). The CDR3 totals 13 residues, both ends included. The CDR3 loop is CASTSGQGYGYTF.

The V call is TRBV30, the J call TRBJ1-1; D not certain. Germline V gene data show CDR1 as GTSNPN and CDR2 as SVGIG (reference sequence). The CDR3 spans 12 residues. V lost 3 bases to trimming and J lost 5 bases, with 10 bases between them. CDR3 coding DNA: TGTGCCTGGAGCGTGATCGGGACTGAAGCTTTCTTT. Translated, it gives CAWSVIGTEAFF. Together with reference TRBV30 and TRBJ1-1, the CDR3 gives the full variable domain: SQTIHQWPATLVQPVGSPLSLECTVEGTSNPNLYWYRQAAGRGLQLLFYSVGIGQISSEVPQNLSASRPQDRQFILSSKKLLLSDSGFYLCAWSVIGTEAFFGQGTRLTVV.

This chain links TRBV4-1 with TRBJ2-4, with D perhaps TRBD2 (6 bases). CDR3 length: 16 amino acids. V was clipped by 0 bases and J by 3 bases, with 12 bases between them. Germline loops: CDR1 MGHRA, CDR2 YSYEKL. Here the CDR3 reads CASSQESSVYKNIQYF. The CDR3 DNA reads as TGCGCCAGCAGCCAAGAGTCTAGCGTGTACAAAAACATTCAGTACTTC.

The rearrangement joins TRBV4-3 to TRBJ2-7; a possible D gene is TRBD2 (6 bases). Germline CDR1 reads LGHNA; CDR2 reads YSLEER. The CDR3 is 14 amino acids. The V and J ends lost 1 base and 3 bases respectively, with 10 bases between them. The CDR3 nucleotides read TGCGCCAGCAGCCAAGCGGGAGATTACTACGAGCAGTACTTC. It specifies CASSQAGDYYEQYF.

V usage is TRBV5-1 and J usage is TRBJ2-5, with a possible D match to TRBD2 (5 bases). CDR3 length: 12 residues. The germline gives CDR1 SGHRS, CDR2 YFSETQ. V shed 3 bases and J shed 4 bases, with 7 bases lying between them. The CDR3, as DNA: TGCGCCAGCAGCTCCGGGGTAGAGACCCAGTACTTC. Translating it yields CASSSGVETQYF.

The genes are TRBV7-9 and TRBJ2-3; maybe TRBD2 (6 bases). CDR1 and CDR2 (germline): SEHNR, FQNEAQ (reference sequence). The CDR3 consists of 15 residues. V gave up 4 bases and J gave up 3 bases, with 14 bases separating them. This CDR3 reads CASSSPEGNTDTQYF. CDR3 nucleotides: TGTGCCAGCAGCTCCCCGGAGGGAAATACAGATACGCAGTATTTT.

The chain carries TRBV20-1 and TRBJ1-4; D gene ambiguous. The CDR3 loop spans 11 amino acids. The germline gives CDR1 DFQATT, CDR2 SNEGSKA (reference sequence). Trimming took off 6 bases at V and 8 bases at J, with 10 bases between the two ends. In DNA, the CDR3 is TGCAGTGCCGGCCGGGAGGAAAAACTGTTTTTT. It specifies CSAGREEKLFF.

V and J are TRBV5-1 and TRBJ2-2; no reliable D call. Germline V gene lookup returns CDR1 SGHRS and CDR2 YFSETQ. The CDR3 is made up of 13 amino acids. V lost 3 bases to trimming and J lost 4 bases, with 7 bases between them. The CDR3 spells CASSSLSTGELFF. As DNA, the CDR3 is TGCGCCAGCAGCTCCCTTAGCACCGGGGAGCTGTTTTTT.

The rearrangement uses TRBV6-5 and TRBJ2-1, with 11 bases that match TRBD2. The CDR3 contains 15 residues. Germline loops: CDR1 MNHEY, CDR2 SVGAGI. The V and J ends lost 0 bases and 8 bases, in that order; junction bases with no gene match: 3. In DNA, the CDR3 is TGTGCCAGCAGTTACTCGACTAGCGGGAAAGATGAGCAGTTCTTC. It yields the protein CASSYSTSGKDEQFF.

CDR3 residues: CASSPALRQYASLNTEAFF. The CDR3 coding sequence is TGTGCCAGTAGTCCTGCTTTAAGACAGTATGCGTCCCTGAACACTGAAGCTTTCTTT. The chain links TRBV19 to TRBJ1-1; possible D gene TRBD1, 5 bases. The germline V and J ends were trimmed by 5 bases and 0 bases, with 25 bases remaining between them. Germline V gene lookup returns CDR1 LNHDA and CDR2 SQIVND (reference sequence). The CDR3 contains 19 residues.

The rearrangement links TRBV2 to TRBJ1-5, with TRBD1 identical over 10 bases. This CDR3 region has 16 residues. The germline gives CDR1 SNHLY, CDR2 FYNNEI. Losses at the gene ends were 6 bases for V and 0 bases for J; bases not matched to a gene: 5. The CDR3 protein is CASSPGQGYSNQPQHF. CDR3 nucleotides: TGTGCCAGCAGCCCGGGACAGGGGTATAGCAATCAGCCCCAGCATTTT. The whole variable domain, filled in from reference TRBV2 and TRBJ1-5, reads EPEVTQTPSHQVTQMGQEVILRCVPISNHLYFYWYRQILGQKVEFLVSFYNNEISEKSEIFDDQFSVERPDGSNFTLKIRSTKLEDSAMYFCASSPGQGYSNQPQHFGDGTRLSIL.

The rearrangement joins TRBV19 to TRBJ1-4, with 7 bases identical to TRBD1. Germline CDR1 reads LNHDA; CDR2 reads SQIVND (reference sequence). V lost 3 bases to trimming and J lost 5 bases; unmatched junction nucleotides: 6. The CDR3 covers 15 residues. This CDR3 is CASSMYGDSNEKLFF. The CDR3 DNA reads TGTGCCAGTAGTATGTATGGGGACAGCAATGAAAAACTGTTTTTT.

Here the CDR3 DNA reads TGTGCCAGCAGATCAACAGGGGGCAATGGCTACACCTTC. Encoded protein: CASRSTGGNGYTF. This sequence joins TRBV6-5 and TRBJ1-2, with 9 bases fitting TRBD1. This CDR3 has 13 amino acids. V dropped 6 bases and J dropped 6; count of bases not matched to a gene: 5. CDR1 and CDR2 from the germline V gene are MNHEY and SVGAGI.

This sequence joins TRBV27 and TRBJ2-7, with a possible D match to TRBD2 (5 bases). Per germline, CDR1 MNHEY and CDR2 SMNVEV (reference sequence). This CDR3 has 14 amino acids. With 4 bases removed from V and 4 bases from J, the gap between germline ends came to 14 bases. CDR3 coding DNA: TGTGCCAGCAGTTCCCCTGGGAGTTATTACGAGCAGTACTTC. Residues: CASSSPGSYYEQYF.

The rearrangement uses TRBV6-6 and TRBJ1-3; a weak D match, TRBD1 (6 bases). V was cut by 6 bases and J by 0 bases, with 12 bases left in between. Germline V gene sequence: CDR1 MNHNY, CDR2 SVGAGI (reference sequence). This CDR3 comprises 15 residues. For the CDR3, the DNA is TGTGCCAGCAGACCCCCAGGGGCCTCTGGAAACACCATATATTTT. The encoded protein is CASRPPGASGNTIYF.

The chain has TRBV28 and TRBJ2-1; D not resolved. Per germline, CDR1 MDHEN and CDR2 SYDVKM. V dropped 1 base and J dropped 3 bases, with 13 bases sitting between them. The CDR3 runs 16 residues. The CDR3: CASSLYTGPLYNEQFF. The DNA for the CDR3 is TGTGCCAGCAGTTTATATACGGGTCCCCTCTACAATGAGCAGTTCTTC.

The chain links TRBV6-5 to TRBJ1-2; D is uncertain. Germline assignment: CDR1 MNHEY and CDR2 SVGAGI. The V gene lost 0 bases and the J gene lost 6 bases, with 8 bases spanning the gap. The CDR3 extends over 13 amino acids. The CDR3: CASSYSRGNGYTF. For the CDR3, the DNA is TGTGCCAGCAGTTACTCGAGAGGAAATGGCTACACCTTC.

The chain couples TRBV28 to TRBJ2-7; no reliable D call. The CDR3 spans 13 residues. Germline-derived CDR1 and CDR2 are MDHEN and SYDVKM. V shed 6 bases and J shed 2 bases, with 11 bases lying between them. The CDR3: CASRSRQTYEQYF. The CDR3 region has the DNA TGTGCCAGCAGGTCGCGTCAAACCTACGAGCAGTACTTC.

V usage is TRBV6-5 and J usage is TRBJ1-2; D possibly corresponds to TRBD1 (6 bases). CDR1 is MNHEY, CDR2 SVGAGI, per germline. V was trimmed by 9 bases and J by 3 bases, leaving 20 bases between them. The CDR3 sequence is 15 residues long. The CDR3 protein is CASKRYRERDYGYTF. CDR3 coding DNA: TGTGCCAGTAAAAGATACAGGGAGAGGGACTATGGCTACACCTTC.

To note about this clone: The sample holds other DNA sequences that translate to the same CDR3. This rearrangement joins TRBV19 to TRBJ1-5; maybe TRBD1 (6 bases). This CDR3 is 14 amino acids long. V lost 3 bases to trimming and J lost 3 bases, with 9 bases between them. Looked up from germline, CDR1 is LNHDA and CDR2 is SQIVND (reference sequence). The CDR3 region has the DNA TGTGCCAGTAGTATCCGGGACAACAATCAGCCCCAGCATTTT. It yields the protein CASSIRDNNQPQHF.

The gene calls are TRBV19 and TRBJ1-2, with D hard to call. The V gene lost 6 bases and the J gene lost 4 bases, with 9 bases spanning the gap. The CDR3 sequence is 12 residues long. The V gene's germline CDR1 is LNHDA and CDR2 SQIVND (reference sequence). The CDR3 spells CASRTDFYGYTF. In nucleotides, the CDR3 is TGTGCCAGTAGAACGGACTTCTATGGCTACACCTTC.